This TCR beta chain came from a study of beta chain features in type 1 diabetes. This CDR3 is 15 amino acids long. The germline V and J ends were trimmed by 5 bases and 1 base, with 13 bases remaining between them. Per germline, CDR1 SGHRS and CDR2 YFSETQ. Sampling consisted of one heparinised blood draw per donor, averaging about 116 mL. All of the isolated RNA was reverse transcribed, so expressed TCRB transcripts were sequenced. For naive, central memory and regulatory T cell samples, reads averaged about 3.7 million. Clones were sequenced by immunoSEQ multiplex PCR, and TCRdb holds only the in-frame ones, with some missing. This table holds about 360,000 clones, around 13% found once.

This sequence was found in a man aged 18 to 30 in good health. This sequence joins TRBV5-1 and TRBJ2-1; maybe TRBD2 (6 bases). Sequenced: naive CD4+ T cells from blood. CDR3 sequence: CASSLGGTSYNEQFF. The CDR3 bases are TGCGCCAGCAGTCTCGGTGGGACTTCCTACAATGAGCAGTTCTTC.